The next 6 T cell receptor beta chains were all read from a single sample in a study of naive and memory T cell subsets. Two oligonucleotides, mixed equimolar, formed the beta constant-region primer covering TRBC1 and TRBC2. The ligated cDNA underwent four PCR rounds using SP2 and nested alpha and beta constant-region primers. TCRdb recomputed calls from the UMI-ligation and nested PCR reads with MiXCR, one row per CDR3 protein. The sample carries about 34,000 distinct CDR3 sequences, under 20% recorded once. The sample taken for sequencing was effector memory CD4+ T cells from blood. Subset here: effector memory, CD45RA- CD27-. These receptors originate from a human donor in good health.

The chain recombines TRBV19 with TRBJ1-6; 10 bases match TRBD1. The junction had 3 bases not matched to a gene; V was cut back by 3 bases and J by 4 bases. The germline V gene has CDR1 LNHDA and CDR2 SQIVND (reference sequence). The CDR3 has 16 amino acids. The CDR3 protein is CASSIKGQGYNSPLHF. The CDR3 DNA is TGTGCCAGTAGTATCAAGGGACAGGGGTATAATTCACCCCTCCACTTT.

This clonotype turned up a few times. The V gene is TRBV19, the J gene TRBJ2-1; possible D gene TRBD2, 6 bases. This CDR3 is 13 amino acids long. CDR1 and CDR2 from the germline V gene are LNHDA and SQIVND (reference sequence). The germline V and J ends were trimmed by 5 bases and 5 bases, with 10 bases remaining between them. For the CDR3, the DNA is TGTGCCAGTAGTTCCCAGCGGGACAATGAGCAGTTCTTC. The encoded protein is CASSSQRDNEQFF.

This clonotype was recorded many times. The J gene is TRBJ2-3, the V gene TRBV20-1, with D uncertain. Trimming took off 3 bases at V and 0 bases at J, with 10 bases between the two ends. CDR3 size: 14 residues. The germline V gene has CDR1 DFQATT and CDR2 SNEGSKA (reference sequence). The CDR3 is CSARPSPSTDTQYF. The CDR3, as DNA: TGCAGTGCTAGGCCCTCACCTAGCACAGATACGCAGTATTTT.

In its sample, this clonotype was seen once. The chain uses TRBV13 and TRBJ1-2, with D tentatively TRBD1 (6 bases). Germline CDR1 reads PRHDT; CDR2 reads FYEKMQ (reference sequence). Trimming took 5 bases from V and 4 from J, leaving 14 bases between them. This CDR3 spans 14 amino acids. The CDR3 sequence is CASSTSQGPYGYTF. In nucleotides, the CDR3 is TGTGCCAGCAGCACGTCCCAGGGGCCCTATGGCTACACCTTC.

The chain carries TRBV6-2 or TRBV6-3 and TRBJ2-4, with 8 bases fitting TRBD2. V was pared by 4 bases and J by 7 bases, with 3 bases of the junction left unmatched. Per germline, CDR1 MNHEY and CDR2 SVGEGT. The CDR3 length is 13 residues. CDR3 in DNA: TGTGCCAGCAGTTTTAGCGGGACGAACATTCAGTACTTC. Its translation is CASSFSGTNIQYF.

This clonotype was seen a few times. The genes are TRBV9 and TRBJ1-1; TRBD1 matches at 9 bases. Germline assignment: CDR1 SGDLS and CDR2 YYNGEE. The CDR3 consists of 14 residues. The ends lost 3 bases at V and 5 bases at J; junction bases unmatched: 5. In DNA form, the CDR3 reads TGTGCCAGCAGCGCCCAACAGGGGGCTACTGAAGCTTTCTTT. This translates into CASSAQQGATEAFF.